The clone carrying this TCR beta chain appeared a few times. The table came from immunoSEQ multiplex PCR; TCRdb's copy has only in-frame clones and leaves some out. The top ten clones hold 1% to 1.5% of a sample with under 20,000 clones, around four fifths of them seen once. This CDR3 comprises 16 residues. Trimming at V came to 3 bases and at J to 2 bases, leaving 8 bases not matched to a gene. CDR1 and CDR2 from the germline V gene are LNHNV and YYDKDF (reference sequence). This sample was included in a study of preoperative IRX-2 immunotherapy in early breast cancer. The treatment here: preoperative locoregional IRX-2 cytokine immunotherapy. Preoperative locoregional IRX-2 cytokine immunotherapy was tested in the phase Ib source study.

Sequencing used lymph node tissue, obtained after IRX-2 immunotherapy. The source of this sequence is a human donor with breast cancer. J is TRBJ2-3 and V is TRBV15; 7 nucleotides line up with TRBD1. The CDR3: CATSRLGQDITDTQYF. The CDR3 region has the DNA TGTGCCACCAGCAGGTTAGGACAGGATATCACAGATACGCAGTATTTT.